Sequencing of this T cell receptor beta chain was carried out in a study of shared clonotypes between healthy human individuals. Healthy adults negative for HIV, lacking recent acute infections or vaccinations, served as donors. Measured with immunoSEQ multiplex PCR; TCRdb has only the in-frame clones, and not every one. The sample has about 1.1 million clones, 78% seen once. V lost 8 bases, J lost 0 bases, and 14 bases lay in between. Per germline, CDR1 MDHEN and CDR2 SYDVKM. This CDR3 is built from 15 residues. The chain combines TRBV28 with TRBJ1-3; the D is unclear. The specimen was memory CD4+ T cells from PBMCs. Subset noted: CD45RA-negative fraction. The receptor comes from a man younger than 35 in good health. Some clones in this sample may be carry-over from other donors' samples. The CDR3 DNA reads as TGTGCCAGCCTACGGGTCGGGCGCTCTGGAAACACCATATATTTT. As protein: CASLRVGRSGNTIYF.